This T cell receptor (beta chain) appears in the sequencing data of a study of cytomegalovirus exposure and HLA in healthy donors. Remarks on this clone: No antigen is known for it.

Trimming stripped 5 bases from V and 5 bases from J, with 9 bases between. The CDR3 sequence is 12 residues long. Germline V gene data show CDR1 as SGHNT and CDR2 as YENEEA. A multiplex PCR was run with 60 Vbeta primers and 13 Jbeta primers. Data came from immunoSEQ multiplex PCR; TCRdb stores just in-frame clones and leaves some out. The sample has approximately 180,000 clones, roughly four fifths seen once; the top ten hold 4.8%. Overall study findings and caveats: Later analysis indicated greater clonal expansion among HLA-associated TCR beta chains than among equally common other chains.

The receptor was isolated from a young man in good health and CMV-seronegative. The sequencing sample was made of PBMCs. This chain uses TRBV11-3 with TRBJ2-5; weak D call: TRBD2 (5 bases). Here the CDR3 reads CASSRGEETQYF. CDR3 DNA: TGTGCCAGCAGCCGTGGGGAGGAGACCCAGTACTTC.